The following is a T cell receptor (beta chain) sequence with its context. Libraries were prepared by immunoSEQ multiplex PCR; TCRdb keeps only in-frame clonotypes and omits some of them. The table records roughly 2.2 million clones, about nine tenths of them present only once. These data are taken from a study of shared clonotypes between healthy human individuals. Donors comprised healthy HIV-negative adults lacking recent acute infections or vaccinations. Partitioning of CD4+ cells yielded a CD45RA+ naive subset and a CD45RA-negative memory subset. The CDR3 extends over 16 amino acids. From germline, CDR1 is SGHTA and CDR2 FQGNSA. After removal of 4 bases from V and 2 bases from J, the junction contained 9 bases not matched to a gene.

The specimen was naive CD4+ T cells from PBMCs. Subset denoted: CD45RA+ positively selected. The rearrangement links TRBV7-2 to TRBJ2-5, with TRBD1 matching 8 bases. This TCR was sampled from a man between 18 and 29 years old in good health. Some clones in this sample may be carry-over from other donors' samples. CDR3: CASSSHWTGRQETQYF. The CDR3 region has the DNA TGTGCCAGCAGCTCGCACTGGACAGGGCGACAAGAGACCCAGTACTTC.